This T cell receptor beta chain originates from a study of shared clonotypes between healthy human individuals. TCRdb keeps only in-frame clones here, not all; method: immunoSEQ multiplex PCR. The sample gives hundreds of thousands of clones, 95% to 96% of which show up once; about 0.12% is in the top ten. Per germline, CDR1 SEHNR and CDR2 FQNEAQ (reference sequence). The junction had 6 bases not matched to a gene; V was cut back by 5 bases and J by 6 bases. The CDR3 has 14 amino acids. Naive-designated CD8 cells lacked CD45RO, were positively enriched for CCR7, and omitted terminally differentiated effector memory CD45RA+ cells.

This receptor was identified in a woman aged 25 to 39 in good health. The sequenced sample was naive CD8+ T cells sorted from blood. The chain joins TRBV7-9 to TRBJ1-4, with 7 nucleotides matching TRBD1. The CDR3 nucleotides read TGTGCCAGCAGCCATCGACAGGGAGATGAAAAACTGTTTTTT. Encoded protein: CASSHRQGDEKLFF.